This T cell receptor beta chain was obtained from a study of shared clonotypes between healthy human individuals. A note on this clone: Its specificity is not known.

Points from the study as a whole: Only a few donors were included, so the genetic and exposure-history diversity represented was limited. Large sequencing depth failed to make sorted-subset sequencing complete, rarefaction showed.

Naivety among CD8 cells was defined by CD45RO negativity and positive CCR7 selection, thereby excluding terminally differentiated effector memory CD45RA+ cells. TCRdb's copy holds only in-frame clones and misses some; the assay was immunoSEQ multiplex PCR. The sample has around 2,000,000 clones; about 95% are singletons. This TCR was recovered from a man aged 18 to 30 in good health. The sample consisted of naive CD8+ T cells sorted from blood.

This chain's CDR3 is CASSPNWDGANYGYTF. Written as DNA, the CDR3 is TGCGCCAGCAGCCCGAACTGGGACGGAGCTAACTATGGCTACACCTTC. The chain couples TRBV4-3 to TRBJ1-2, with D possibly matching TRBD1 (5 bases). V was cut by 4 bases and J by 0 bases, with 15 bases left in between. Germline CDR1 LGHNA, CDR2 YSLEER. CDR3 length: 16 amino acids.